The 2 T cell receptor beta chains presented below share a single source sample, sequenced in a study of CD4+ T cells in melanoma. This table comes from immunoSEQ multiplex PCR, and its TCRdb copy is limited to in-frame clones, with some not included. This sample's table has about 87 clones. Material for sequencing was cells sorted by PD-1 expression. The receptor set was obtained from a human donor with melanoma.

The chain employs TRBV27 and TRBJ2-5, with D unresolved. The CDR3 length is 15 residues. Germline loops: CDR1 MNHEY, CDR2 SMNVEV (reference sequence). V dropped 5 bases and J dropped 5 bases, with 18 bases sitting between them. DNA for the CDR3: TGTGCCAGCAGTCGAGCAGGATCTATTTTTGAGACCCAGTACTTC. Amino acid sequence: CASSRAGSIFETQYF.

In its sample, this clone was seen once. The junction and the germline gene differ at one end; a read error may be behind it. The J gene is TRBJ1-1, the V gene TRBV5-1, with unresolved D. There are 15 residues in the CDR3. The germline V gene encodes CDR1 SGHRS and CDR2 YFSETQ. The CDR3 coding sequence is TGCGCCAGCAGATTGGCGACGACTGTGAACACTGAAGCTTTCTTT. This encodes CASRLATTVNTEAFF.